This T cell receptor (beta chain) was sequenced for a study of Tregs in tolerant kidney transplant recipients. Study outcomes and limitations: Few patients were studied, so findings need validation in larger groups. Antigen-driven expansion was suggested because donor-specific Tregs expanded more than all Tregs in tolerant patients.

Mixed chimerism was transient after nonmyeloablative marrow transplants from related graft donors. Thawed PBMCs were FACS-sorted into unstimulated CD4+CD25+CD127- regulatory T cells, CD4+CD25- non-regulatory cells, CD4 and CD8 cells. As regards this clone: Its antigen remains unknown.

Only in-frame clones appear in the TCRdb table, and some are missing; sequencing was by immunoSEQ multiplex PCR. The sample holds roughly 52,000 clones; about 89% are singletons and the top ten take 13% to 15%. The clonotype originates from a human patient who received a combined kidney and bone marrow transplant. Some T cells may possibly be graft donor cells. The sample consisted of CD8+ T cells from blood (PBMCs), taken 24 months after the transplant.

The CDR3 region has the DNA TGTGCCAGCAGCAGGGACTCAGTTTTGGAGCAGTACTTC. Protein: CASSRDSVLEQYF. J is TRBJ2-5 and V is TRBV7-9, with D possibly matching TRBD2 (6 bases). CDR3 length: 13 amino acids. The V end lost 5 bases, the J end lost 11 bases, and 18 bases lay between the germline ends. Germline CDR1 reads SEHNR; CDR2 reads FQNEAQ (reference sequence).